Following are 13 T cell receptor beta chains from one sample sequenced in a study of T cell responses to AZD1222 COVID-19 vaccine. This table comes from immunoSEQ multiplex PCR, and its TCRdb copy is limited to in-frame clones, with some not included. Counted here are more than 85,000 clones, 82% occurring once; the ten biggest clones make up around 5%. The starting material was peripheral blood, obtained on day 0 of AZD1222 vaccination. These receptors were obtained from an adult in good health.

The chain uses TRBV7-2 and TRBJ2-5; TRBD2 matches 9 bases. This CDR3 contains 16 residues. The V segment lost 7 bases and the J segment 6 bases; nucleotides outside the gene matches: 15. Germline CDR1 and CDR2: SGHTA and FQGNSA. This CDR3 reads CASTPLSGGGAKTQYF. The CDR3 nucleotides are TGTGCCAGCACCCCCCTTAGTGGCGGGGGGGCGAAGACCCAGTACTTC.

The V gene is TRBV6-2 or TRBV6-3, the J gene TRBJ1-5; D is uncertain. Germline CDR1 and CDR2: MNHEY and SVGEGT. The CDR3 has 14 amino acids. Trimming removed 5 bases from V and 8 bases from J, with 16 bases in between. This CDR3 reads CASSPRSGSEPQHF. In nucleotides, the CDR3 is TGTGCCAGCAGTCCCCGTTCGGGTTCGGAGCCCCAGCATTTT.

This clone was seen a few times. V usage is TRBV11-2 and J usage is TRBJ1-5; D might be TRBD1 (5 bases). CDR1 and CDR2 (germline): SGHAT, FQNNGV. Deletions cut 5 bases from V and 0 bases from J, with 17 bases between. This CDR3 is 17 amino acids long. The CDR3 is CASSRGGGSSSNQPQHF. The CDR3 DNA sequence: TGTGCCAGCAGCCGCGGGGGGGGATCCTCTAGCAATCAGCCCCAGCATTTT.

This chain links TRBV4-1 with TRBJ2-1; D could derive from TRBD1 or TRBD2 (5 bases each). V was pared by 2 bases and J by 4 bases, with 24 bases between. This CDR3 comprises 19 residues. Germline CDR1 is MGHRA and CDR2 is YSYEKL. This CDR3 reads CASSQQKGTWSSNYNEQFF. The CDR3 DNA is TGCGCCAGCAGCCAACAAAAGGGGACCTGGTCCTCCAATTACAATGAGCAGTTCTTC.

The J gene is TRBJ1-1, the V gene TRBV5-4; a possible D gene is TRBD1 (5 bases). Trimming shortened V by 0 bases and J by 1 base, and 10 bases separated the two germline ends. The CDR3 contains 15 residues. Germline assignment: CDR1 SGHNT and CDR2 YYREEE (reference sequence). CDR3 nucleotide sequence: TGTGCCAGCAGCTTGGAGGCACAGGAGAACACTGAAGCTTTCTTT. This gives the protein CASSLEAQENTEAFF.

The chain has TRBV4-1 and TRBJ2-7; TRBD1 matches 7 bases. Germline V gene lookup returns CDR1 MGHRA and CDR2 YSYEKL. The CDR3 totals 14 residues. The junction had 4 bases not matched to a gene; V was cut back by 4 bases and J by 1 base. The chain's CDR3 is CASSLGTASYEQYF. The CDR3 DNA sequence: TGCGCCAGCAGCCTCGGGACAGCGTCCTACGAGCAGTACTTC.

In this sample, this clone turned up once. The V gene is TRBV4-3, the J gene TRBJ2-7, with D hard to call. The CDR3 extends over 13 amino acids. Trimming took off 2 bases at V and 1 base at J, with 6 bases between the two ends. Germline CDR1 LGHNA, CDR2 YSLEER. This chain's CDR3 is CASSQYFSYEQYF. CDR3 sequence (DNA): TGCGCCAGCAGCCAATACTTTTCCTACGAGCAGTACTTC.

This chain joins TRBV6-5 and TRBJ1-6; TRBD1 agrees at 7 bases. V dropped 2 bases and J dropped 7; count of bases not matched to a gene: 2. The CDR3 consists of 14 residues. Germline V gives CDR1 MNHEY, CDR2 SVGAGI. The CDR3 DNA sequence: TGTGCCAGCAGTTACACAGGGGCGAATTCACCCCTCCACTTT. It specifies CASSYTGANSPLHF.

This clone was found a few times. The V call is TRBV13, the J call TRBJ1-2, with 8 positions matching TRBD1. CDR1 is PRHDT, CDR2 FYEKMQ, per germline (reference sequence). The CDR3 runs to 13 residues. J lost 5 bases, V lost 5 bases, and 4 bases had no gene match. The CDR3 DNA sequence: TGTGCCAGCAGCGCCGGACAGGGTTATGGCTACACCTTC. Translating it yields CASSAGQGYGYTF.

J is TRBJ1-2 and V is TRBV3-1 (or the pseudogene TRBV3-2); D perhaps matches TRBD1 (6 bases). The V end was cut by 0 bases, the J end by 4 bases, with 15 bases between. The CDR3 length is 16 residues. CDR1 LGHDT and CDR2 YNNKEL come from the germline V gene (reference sequence). CDR3 nucleotide sequence: TGTGCCAGCAGCCAAGACCAAGTGGGGGCCAGCTATGGCTACACCTTC. Its translation: CASSQDQVGASYGYTF.

CDR3 loop: CATSASGNTEAFF. CDR3 sequence (DNA): TGTGCCACCAGCGCCTCTGGGAACACTGAAGCTTTCTTT. The chain uses TRBV15 and TRBJ1-1; D is undetermined. Germline CDR1 and CDR2: LNHNV and YYDKDF (reference sequence). The CDR3 runs to 13 residues. The V end was cut by 5 bases, the J end by 1 base, with 8 bases between.

This chain links TRBV6-5 with TRBJ2-5; D might be TRBD1 or TRBD2, each matching 6 bases. The V gene lost 6 bases and the J gene lost 6 bases, with 14 bases spanning the gap. The CDR3 contains 13 residues. Germline lookup yields CDR1 MNHEY and CDR2 SVGAGI. The CDR3 sequence: CASSRGQRQTQYF. Here the CDR3 DNA reads TGTGCCAGCAGCCGGGGGCAGAGACAGACCCAGTACTTC.

The V and J genes are TRBV13 and TRBJ1-2; TRBD1 matches at 7 bases. Germline assignment: CDR1 PRHDT and CDR2 FYEKMQ (reference sequence). This CDR3 comprises 14 residues. Trimming cost V 2 bases and J 4 bases; bases outside gene matches: 4. The DNA of the CDR3 is TGTGCCAGCAGCTTACTCAGGGGGAGCTATGGCTACACCTTC. It specifies CASSLLRGSYGYTF.